This section outlines one T cell receptor beta chain sequence together with its context. As a fraction of the sample, this clone is medium-sized (0.01 to 0.1%). The antigen it recognizes is unknown. Per-nucleotide qualities are absent, and no much larger clonotype sits a single base away. Library method: the immunoSEQ multiplex PCR assay. For the multiplex PCR, a mixture combining 60 forward primers for TCR Vbeta segments and 13 reverse primers for TCR Jbeta segments was used. A multiplex PCR assay on genomic DNA amplified the CDR3 region of rearranged TCR beta genes. Amplified TCR beta libraries were sequenced as 87-base-pair reads on the Illumina HiSeq System. The paper's processing steps were these. A later analysis tallied tens of millions of unique TCR beta chains across the 650 to 750 repertoires, and 10 million to 11 million of those chains were shared by two or more donors. Raw reads were error-corrected and collapsed into unique sequences with a nearest-neighbor algorithm that merged closely related sequences to remove PCR and sequencing errors. V, D and J gene segments were assigned by aligning CDR3 sequences to IMGT reference sequences. For a sequence to be retained, a match of at least six nucleotides to both a V gene segment and a J gene segment was required. Rearrangements were classified as productive when the CDR3 lacked stop codons and remained in frame with V and J, and all other rearrangements were classified as non-productive. Following IMGT convention, CDR3 was defined as the stretch from the second conserved V-encoded cysteine up to the conserved J-encoded phenylalanine. In an earlier analysis of roughly 580 of the donors, sequences lacking an unambiguous match to a single V gene segment were excluded. In an earlier analysis of about 590 of the donors, a V segment was called functional when productive rearrangements were above 56.7%, and segregating when the standard deviation between donors exceeded 5%. A statistical classification framework was built for diagnosing cytomegalovirus status from the catalog of TCR beta chain sequences. In a later analysis, V and J genes were assigned by comparing TCR nucleotide sequences against IMGT/GENE-DB human TR gene sequences. The TCRdist pipeline was used in a later analysis to assign CDR3 sequences and most-parsimonious VDJ recombination scenarios. In a later analysis, each TCR beta chain was defined by its CDR3 amino acid sequence together with its V-gene family, and reads without a unique V-gene family were excluded. In a later analysis, some 600 highly shared, low-generation-probability nucleotide sequences were removed to address suspected cross-contamination and a sequencing artifact. A later analysis calculated a clonal expansion index for each public chain from normalized within-repertoire ranks of inferred template counts. In a later analysis, generation probabilities were computed with a VDJ recombination model fitted to out-of-frame rearrangements, and the resulting probabilities were checked against IGoR. A later analysis scored TCR-TCR, TCR-HLA and TCR-CMV co-occurrence with hypergeometric tests, applying a repertoire-size bias correction to TCR pairs. To estimate false discovery rates, a later analysis permuted the HLA or CMV assignments 20 times. In a later analysis, co-occurring TCRs were grouped using DBSCAN, with TCRdist sequence similarity added in when clustering inside HLA-allele-positive subsets. Co-occurrence clustering excluded repertoires with fewer than 30,000 or more than 120,000 public chains, plus five with anomalous nucleotide sharing. The source is immuneACCESS, and TCRdb retained only in-frame sequences with V and J called. Part of the clones is not carried over; for the studies checked, unresolved V genes explain less than half of this, and the remainder is unexplained. The DNA was the basis for D and trimming; V, J and clone size are from that table. The sample has approximately 130,000 clones on record, over 65% of them singletons. 1.8% of the sample rests with the top ten.

The data stem from a study of cytomegalovirus exposure and HLA in healthy donors (dated by TCRdb to between 2016 and 2019). About the investigation overall: An earlier analysis of more than 550 of the donors reported 276 Gb of sequence data and 95 million to 140 million unique TCR beta sequences obtained from around 170 million T cells. Both class I and class II loci were covered by HLA typing, at four-digit resolution. Five DR-DQ haplotypes were handled as single units for association and clustering because linkage in the cohort was strong. The aim of the study was to test whether cataloging public T cell receptors could identify signatures of past pathogen exposure. The later analysis used no new phenotypic data to find candidate immune exposures, relying instead on TCR beta sequences and their occurrence across donors. Donor age, sex, ethnicity and CMV serostatus were compiled together with the repertoire data. Around 320 gigabases of sequencing data and around 87 million unique TCR sequences were included in an early release covering around 650 HLA-typed donors. Using immunosequencing, the study profiled T cell repertoires from 500 to 800 subjects and related those repertoires to cytomegalovirus serostatus. To predict cytomegalovirus infection status, the study brought together high-throughput TCR immunosequencing, statistical association of individual TCRs with disease status, and machine learning. Of the 300 to 500 genotyped donors, 75% to 85% were placed in the genetic ancestry cluster associated with self-reported Caucasian donors. To study patterns of TCR occurrence, a later analysis re-analyzed previously published TCR beta repertoires from several hundred donors and added high-resolution HLA genotyping. Typing coverage varied by locus: roughly 629-640 donors for A, B, C, DRB1 and DQB1; around 560 for DQA1; more than 600 for DPA1; about 450 for DPB1. A later genetic analysis took genome-wide SNP genotypes for about 55% of the 666 donors and used that subset as a discovery cohort. Among around 400 genotyped donors of the cohort, an average of approximately 200,000 unique TCR beta nucleotide sequences was sequenced per donor, of which approximately 18% were non-productive. All discovery cohort repertoires had been generated on a single sequencing platform. An earlier analysis of approximately 580 of the donors used high-throughput TCR beta sequencing to judge whether each TCR beta V gene segment behaved as functional or pseudogenic. Along with the roughly 700-subject first cohort, a separate validation cohort of over 90 different subjects was used.

From the cysteine up to the phenylalanine, the CDR3 has a length of 15 residues. Only the CDR3 part of the read is kept: 45 bases, read in frame from the first base. The germline V gene provides CDR1 SNHLY and CDR2 FYNNEI. Cut back by 6 bases and 1 base, the V and J ends lie 15 bases apart. Broader findings and caveats from the paper: It was suggested by the authors that the approach could potentially be generalized to other disease states and immunological phenotypes. V-gene and J-gene trimming of TCR beta chains was associated with a missense DCLRE1C variant in a later genetic analysis, and the association was replicated in an independent cohort. Correlated functional status among segregating V segments might reflect linkage disequilibrium, but an unknown experimental factor could not be ruled out. The study listed 150 to 200 TCR beta chains as associated with cytomegalovirus. A later analysis found that most CMV-associated TCR beta chains appeared HLA-restricted, with HLA associations seemingly driven largely by CMV exposure. Sequencing depth was assumed to be roughly uniform across donors in the presence/absence analyses, though that assumption may not hold. Compared with equally common non-associated chains, HLA-associated TCR beta chains in a later analysis were more clonally expanded and had lower generation probabilities. About 17 rarely observed V segments, including chromosome 9 orphons, were excluded from the earlier analysis of about 500 of the donors because counts were too low. Some IMGT-functional V segments, including TRBV6-2 and TRBV6-3, could not be told apart with the 87-base-pair reads, so those segments were excluded. Most TCR sequences were seen in very few donors, while some public TCRs were found in many individuals. When HLA alleles, especially DR and DQ, strongly co-occurred, attributing TCR associations to individual alleles was difficult. HLA typing was unavailable for some donors at each locus, so association tests used only the typed subset. According to a later genetic analysis, donors in an Asian-associated ancestry cluster had fewer N-insertions in productive TCRs than the approximately 630-donor mean. In vitro tests confirmed that a few of the cytomegalovirus-associated TCR beta chains recognize cytomegalovirus antigens. A cluster of highly shared sequence variants was judged likely to represent a technical artifact of the sequencing pipeline. In this cohort, only TCR beta chains were sequenced, and detectable features were limited by the absence of alpha or paired-chain data. A later analysis found that TCR association rates varied across HLA loci, with DRB1 alleles showing the most associated TCRs and HLA-C alleles the fewest. In a later analysis, several top co-occurrence clusters were reported to appear linked to parvovirus B19, influenza, CMV and Epstein-Barr virus. A further reported finding was that TCR beta sequences accurately predicted the HLA-A and HLA-B alleles for most subjects in the first cohort. The only immune exposure information available for the cohort was CMV serostatus. In a later analysis, some 17,000 TCR beta sequences were associated with specific HLA alleles at a false discovery rate of 0.05. In an earlier analysis of over 550 of the donors, most TCR beta V segments were observed in productive rearrangements about 90% or about 30% of the time, broadly matching IMGT annotations. The classifier was reported to diagnose cytomegalovirus status with high specificity and sensitivity in both the original and validation cohorts.

The cohort comprised several hundred healthy bone marrow donors. At the time of sampling, all cohort members were nominally healthy, though unrecorded immune exposures were likely present. The donor tested CMV seropositive, placing the donor among the 250 to 350 seropositive members of the cohort. Every donor gave a peripheral blood sample, and the peripheral blood mononuclear cells from that sample were used for TCR beta sequencing. The Qiagen DNeasy Blood Extraction Kit was used to extract genomic DNA from the blood cell samples. The TCR was taken from a female donor in good health and CMV-seropositive. The sequence links TRBV2 to TRBJ1-1, with TRBD1 tentatively as D gene (6 bases match). Input material: PBMCs. The DNA sequence reads TGTGCCAGCAGCGAAACAGGGAGCGCGAACACTGAAGCTTTCTTT. The translation is CASSETGSANTEAFF.